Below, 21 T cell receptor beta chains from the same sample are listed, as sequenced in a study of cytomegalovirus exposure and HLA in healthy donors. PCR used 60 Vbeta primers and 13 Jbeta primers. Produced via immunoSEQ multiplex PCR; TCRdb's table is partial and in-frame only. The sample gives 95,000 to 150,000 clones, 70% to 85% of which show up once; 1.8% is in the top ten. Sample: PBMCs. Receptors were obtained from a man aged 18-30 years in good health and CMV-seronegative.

The CDR3 region has the DNA TGTGCCAGCAGTGAAGTAGTGGGGAGACTTGCCAGGGGAATGAACACTGAAGCTTTCTTT. It translates to CASSEVVGRLARGMNTEAFF. The rearrangement links TRBV6-1 to TRBJ1-1; D may be TRBD1 (6 bases). Per the germline V gene, CDR1 is MNHNS and CDR2 is SASEGT. CDR3 size: 20 residues. V lost 1 base and J lost 0, with 24 bases in between.

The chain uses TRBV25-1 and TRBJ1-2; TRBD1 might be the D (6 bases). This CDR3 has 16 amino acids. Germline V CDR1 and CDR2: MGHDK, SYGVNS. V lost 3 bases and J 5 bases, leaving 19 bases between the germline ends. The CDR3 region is CASSELDGGVGYGYTF. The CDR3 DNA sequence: TGTGCCAGCAGTGAGTTGGATGGGGGCGTAGGATATGGCTACACCTTC.

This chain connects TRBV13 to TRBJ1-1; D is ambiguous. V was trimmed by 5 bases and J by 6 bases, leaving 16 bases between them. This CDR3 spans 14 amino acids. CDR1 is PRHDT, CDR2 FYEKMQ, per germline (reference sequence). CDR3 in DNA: TGTGCCAGCAGCCCCACCCCTAGCCCCCCTGAAGCTTTCTTT. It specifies CASSPTPSPPEAFF.

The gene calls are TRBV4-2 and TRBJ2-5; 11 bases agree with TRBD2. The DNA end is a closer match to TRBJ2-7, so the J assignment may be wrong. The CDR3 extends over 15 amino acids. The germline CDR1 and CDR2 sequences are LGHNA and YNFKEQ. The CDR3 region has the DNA TGTGCCAGCAGCCCCACCGGGACTAGCGGCTACGAGCAGTACTTC. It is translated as CASSPTGTSGYEQYF.

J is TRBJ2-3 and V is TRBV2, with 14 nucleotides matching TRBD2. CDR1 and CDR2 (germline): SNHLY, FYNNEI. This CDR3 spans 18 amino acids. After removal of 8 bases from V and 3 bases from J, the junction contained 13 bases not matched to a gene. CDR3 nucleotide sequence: TGTGCCAGCCGCGGGACTAGCGGGGGCTCGTCCCTGACAGATACGCAGTATTTT. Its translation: CASRGTSGGSSLTDTQYF.

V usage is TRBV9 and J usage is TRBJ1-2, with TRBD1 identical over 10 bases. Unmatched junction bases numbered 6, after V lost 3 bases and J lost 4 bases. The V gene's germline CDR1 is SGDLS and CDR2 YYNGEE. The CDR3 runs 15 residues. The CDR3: CASSARQGAGYGYTF. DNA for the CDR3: TGTGCCAGCAGCGCACGACAGGGGGCAGGCTATGGCTACACCTTC. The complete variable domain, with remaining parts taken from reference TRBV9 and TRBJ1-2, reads DSGVTQTPKHLITATGQRVTLRCSPRSGDLSVYWYQQSLDQGLQFLIQYYNGEERAKGNILERFSAQQFPDLHSELNLSSLELGDSALYFCASSARQGAGYGYTFGSGTRLTVV.

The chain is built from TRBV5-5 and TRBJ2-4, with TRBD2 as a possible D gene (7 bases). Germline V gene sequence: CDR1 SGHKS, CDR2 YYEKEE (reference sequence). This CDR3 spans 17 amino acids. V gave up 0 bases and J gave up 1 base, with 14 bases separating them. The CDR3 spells CASSLVGGPFAKNIQYF. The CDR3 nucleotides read TGTGCCAGCAGCTTGGTCGGGGGGCCCTTCGCCAAAAACATTCAGTACTTC. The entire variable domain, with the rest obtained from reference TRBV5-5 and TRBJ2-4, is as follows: DAGVTQSPTHLIKTRGQQVTLRCSPISGHKSVSWYQQVLGQGPQFIFQYYEKEERGRGNFPDRFSARQFPNYSSELNVNALLLGDSALYLCASSLVGGPFAKNIQYFGAGTRLSVL.

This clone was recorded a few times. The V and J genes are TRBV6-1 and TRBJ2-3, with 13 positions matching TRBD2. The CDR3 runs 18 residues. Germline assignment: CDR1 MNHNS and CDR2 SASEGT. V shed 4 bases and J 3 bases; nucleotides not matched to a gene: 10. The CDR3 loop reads CASSARLAGGGTTDTQYF. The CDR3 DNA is TGTGCCAGCAGTGCTCGACTAGCGGGGGGCGGTACTACAGATACGCAGTATTTT.

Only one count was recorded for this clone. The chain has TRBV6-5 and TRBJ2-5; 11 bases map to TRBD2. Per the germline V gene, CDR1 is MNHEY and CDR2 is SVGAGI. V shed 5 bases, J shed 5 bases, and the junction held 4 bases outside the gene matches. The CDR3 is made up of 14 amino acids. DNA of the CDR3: TGTGCCAGCAGTGGGACTAGCGGCCGGGAGACCCAGTACTTC. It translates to CASSGTSGRETQYF.

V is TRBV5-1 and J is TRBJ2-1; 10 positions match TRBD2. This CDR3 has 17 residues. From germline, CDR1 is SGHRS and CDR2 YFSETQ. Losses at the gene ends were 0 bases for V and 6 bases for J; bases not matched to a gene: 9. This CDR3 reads CASSLGAIAGGLNEQFF. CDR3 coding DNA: TGCGCCAGCAGCTTGGGGGCAATAGCGGGGGGACTCAATGAGCAGTTCTTC.

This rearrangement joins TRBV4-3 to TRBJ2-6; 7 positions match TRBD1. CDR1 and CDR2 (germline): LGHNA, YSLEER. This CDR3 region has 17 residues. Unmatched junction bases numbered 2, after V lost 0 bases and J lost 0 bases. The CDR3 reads CASSQEGQNSGANVLTF. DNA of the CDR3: TGCGCCAGCAGCCAAGAGGGACAGAACTCTGGGGCCAACGTCCTGACTTTC.

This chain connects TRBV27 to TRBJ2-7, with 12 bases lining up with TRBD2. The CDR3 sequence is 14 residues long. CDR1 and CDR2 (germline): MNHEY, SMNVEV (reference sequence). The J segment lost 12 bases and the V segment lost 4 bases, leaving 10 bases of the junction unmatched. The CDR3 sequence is CASSSGLAGSTWYF. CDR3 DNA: TGTGCCAGCAGTTCGGGACTAGCGGGTTCTACTTGGTACTTC.

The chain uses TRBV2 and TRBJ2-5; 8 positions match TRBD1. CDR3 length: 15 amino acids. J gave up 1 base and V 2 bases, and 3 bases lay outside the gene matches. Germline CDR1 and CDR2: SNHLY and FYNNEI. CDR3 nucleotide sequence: TGTGCCAGCAGTGAAAGAGACAGGGGCCAAGAGACCCAGTACTTC. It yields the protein CASSERDRGQETQYF.

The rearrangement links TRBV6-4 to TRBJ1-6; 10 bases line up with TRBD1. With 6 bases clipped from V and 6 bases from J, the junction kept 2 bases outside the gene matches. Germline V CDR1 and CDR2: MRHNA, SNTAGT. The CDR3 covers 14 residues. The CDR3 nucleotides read TGTGCCAGCAGGGACAGGGGGAGTAATTCACCCCTCCACTTT. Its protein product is CASRDRGSNSPLHF.

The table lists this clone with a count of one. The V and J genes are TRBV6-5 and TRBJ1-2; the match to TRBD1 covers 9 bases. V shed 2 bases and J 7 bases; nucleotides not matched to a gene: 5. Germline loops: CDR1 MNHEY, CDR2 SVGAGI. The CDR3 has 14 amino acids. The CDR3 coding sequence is TGTGCCAGCAGTTACGGGACAGGGAATGGTGGCTACACCTTC. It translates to CASSYGTGNGGYTF.

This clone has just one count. CDR3 in DNA: TGTGCCAGCAGTTCGGAACAGGCAAGGGAAGCTTTCTTT. Translated: CASSSEQAREAFF. The chain carries TRBV2 and TRBJ1-1; D perhaps matches TRBD1 (5 bases). CDR3 length equals 13 residues. CDR1 and CDR2 (germline): SNHLY, FYNNEI. Between the trimmed V and J ends, which lost 5 bases and 8 bases, there was a span of 15 bases.

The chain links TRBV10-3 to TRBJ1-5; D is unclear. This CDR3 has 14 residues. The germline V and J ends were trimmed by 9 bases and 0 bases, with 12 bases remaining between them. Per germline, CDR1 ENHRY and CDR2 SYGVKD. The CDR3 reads CAISDTYSNQPQHF. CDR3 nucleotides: TGTGCCATATCAGACACCTATAGCAATCAGCCCCAGCATTTT.

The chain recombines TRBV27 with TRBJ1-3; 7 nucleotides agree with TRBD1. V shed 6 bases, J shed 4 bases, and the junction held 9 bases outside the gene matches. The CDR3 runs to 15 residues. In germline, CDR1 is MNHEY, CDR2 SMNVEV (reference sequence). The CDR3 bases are TGTGCCAGCAGCCCCACAGGGGCGCTGGGAAACACCATATATTTT. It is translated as CASSPTGALGNTIYF.

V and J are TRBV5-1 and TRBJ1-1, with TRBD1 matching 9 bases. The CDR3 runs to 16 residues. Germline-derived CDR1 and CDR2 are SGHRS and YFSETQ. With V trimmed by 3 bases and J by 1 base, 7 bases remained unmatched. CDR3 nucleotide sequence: TGCGCCAGCAGCTGGGGGACAGGGTATGAGAACACTGAAGCTTTCTTT. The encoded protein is CASSWGTGYENTEAFF. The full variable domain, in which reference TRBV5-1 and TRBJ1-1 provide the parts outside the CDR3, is KAGVTQTPRYLIKTRGQQVTLSCSPISGHRSVSWYQQTPGQGLQFLFEYFSETQRNKGNFPGRFSGRQFSNSRSEMNVSTLELGDSALYLCASSWGTGYENTEAFFGQGTRLTVV.

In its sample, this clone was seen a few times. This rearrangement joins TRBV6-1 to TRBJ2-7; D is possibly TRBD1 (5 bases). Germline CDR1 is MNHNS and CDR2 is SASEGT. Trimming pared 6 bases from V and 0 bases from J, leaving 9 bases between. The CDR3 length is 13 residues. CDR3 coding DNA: TGTGCCAGCAGAGACAGAGTCTCCTACGAGCAGTACTTC. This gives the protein CASRDRVSYEQYF.

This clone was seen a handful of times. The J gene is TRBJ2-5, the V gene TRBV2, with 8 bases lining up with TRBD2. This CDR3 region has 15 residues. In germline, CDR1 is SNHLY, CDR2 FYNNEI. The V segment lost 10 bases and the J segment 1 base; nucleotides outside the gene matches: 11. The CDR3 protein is CATKRLAGSQETQYF. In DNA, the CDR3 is TGTGCCACTAAGAGGTTAGCGGGGAGCCAAGAGACCCAGTACTTC.